The rows below give T cell receptor beta chains drawn from one sample of a study of shared clonotypes between healthy human individuals. The table came from immunoSEQ multiplex PCR; TCRdb's copy has only in-frame clones and leaves some out. The sample includes about 2.4 million clones, 90% to 95% seen only once; the top ten take more than 0.35%. Sequencing was done on a sample of naive CD4+ T cells from PBMCs. These receptor sequences come from a man between 18 and 35 years old in good health. Some clones in this sample may be carry-over from other donors' samples. CDR3s include the opening cysteine and the closing phenylalanine or tryptophan. A D gene is named only where the DNA matches it firmly. Only some rows state a clone size, as once, few, many or a class for expanded clones.

TRBV5-1	-	-	TRBJ1-4	CASSLALATNEKLFF	TGCGCCAGCAGCTTGGCCCTTGCAACTAATGAAAAACTGTTTTTT
TRBV5-1	TRBD2	-	TRBJ2-7	CASSPGVAGGLSEQYF	TGCGCCAGCAGCCCTGGGGTGGCGGGAGGCCTCTCCGAGCAGTACTTC
TRBV5-5	TRBD1	-	TRBJ2-7	CASSRRQGASYEQYF	TGTGCCAGCAGCCGCCGACAGGGGGCCTCCTACGAGCAGTACTTC
TRBV5-6	-	-	TRBJ1-1	CASSLVGGSEAFF	TGTGCCAGCAGCTTGGTAGGGGGTTCTGAAGCTTTCTTT
TRBV7-3	-	-	TRBJ2-3	CASSFLTDTQYF	TGTGCCAGCAGCTTCCTAACAGATACGCAGTATTTT
TRBV28	TRBD1	-	TRBJ1-2	CASSLIRQGAGGYTF	TGTGCCAGCAGTTTAATAAGACAGGGGGCGGGTGGCTACACCTTC
TRBV11-2	-	-	TRBJ1-1	CASSLQSVNTEAFF	TGTGCCAGCAGCTTACAATCTGTGAACACTGAAGCTTTCTTT
TRBV5-1	-	-	TRBJ2-3	CASAKNTDTQYF	TGCGCCAGCGCCAAGAACACAGATACGCAGTATTTT
TRBV27	TRBD1	-	TRBJ1-1	CASWRTGSSLNTEAFF	TGTGCCAGCTGGCGGACAGGTTCCTCCTTGAACACTGAAGCTTTCTTT
TRBV5-1	-	-	TRBJ2-1	CASSLEARMGGYNEQFF	TGCGCCAGCAGCTTGGAAGCGCGGATGGGGGGATACAATGAGCAGTTCTTC
TRBV7-9	-	-	TRBJ1-4	CASSQGRATKLFF	TGTGCCAGCAGCCAGGGGCGGGCGACCAAACTGTTTTTT
TRBV30	TRBD1	once	TRBJ1-1	CAWSAARTGYFNHAEAFF	TGTGCCTGGAGTGCCGCCCGGACAGGGTATTTTAACCACGCTGAAGCTTTCTTT
TRBV4-1	TRBD1	-	TRBJ2-7	CASSDRTGTYEQYF	TGCGCCAGCAGCGACCGGACAGGGACCTACGAGCAGTACTTC
TRBV27	-	-	TRBJ1-1	CASSFLGGAMDTEAFF	TGTGCCAGCAGTTTTTTGGGAGGGGCGATGGACACTGAAGCTTTCTTT
TRBV2	TRBD2	-	TRBJ2-2	CASSGTSGRRTGELFF	TGTGCCAGCAGTGGGACTAGCGGGAGACGAACCGGGGAGCTGTTTTTT
TRBV2	-	-	TRBJ1-4	CASSEVAGGEKLFF	TGTGCCAGCAGTGAAGTGGCTGGAGGTGAAAAACTGTTTTTT
TRBV7-9	TRBD1	-	TRBJ1-3	CASSFGGTDRGPGNTIYF	TGTGCCAGCAGCTTCGGGGGAACGGACAGGGGACCTGGAAACACCATATATTTT
TRBV28	TRBD2	-	TRBJ2-5	CASSERSGRQETQYF	TGTGCCAGCAGTGAGAGGAGCGGGAGACAAGAGACCCAGTACTTC
TRBV10-1	TRBD2	-	TRBJ2-1	CASSPGTSGRVGSYNEQFF	TGCGCCAGCAGCCCCGGGACTAGCGGGAGGGTTGGCTCCTACAATGAGCAGTTCTTC
TRBV2	-	-	TRBJ2-2	CASMTGYGPGELFF	TGTGCCAGCATGACCGGGTATGGACCCGGGGAGCTGTTTTTT
TRBV5-1	-	-	TRBJ2-5	CASSLDLVGTETQYF	TGCGCCAGCAGCTTGGATCTAGTGGGTACGGAGACCCAGTACTTC
TRBV18	-	once	TRBJ2-1	CASSPRLVAANNEQFF	TGTGCCAGCTCACCCCGACTAGTAGCAGCCAACAATGAGCAGTTCTTC
TRBV7-2	TRBD2	-	TRBJ2-3	CASSRPASGSLTDTQYF	TGTGCCAGCAGCCGGCCGGCCAGCGGGAGTCTCACAGATACGCAGTATTTT
TRBV2	-	-	TRBJ1-1	CASSVRQALNTEAFF	TGTGCCAGCAGTGTGCGACAGGCCCTGAACACTGAAGCTTTCTTT
TRBV7-3	TRBD1	-	TRBJ2-5	CASSLWGTGEETQYF	TGTGCCAGCAGCTTATGGGGGACAGGGGAAGAGACCCAGTACTTC
TRBV7-9	TRBD1	-	TRBJ2-2	CASSTVTGANPTGELFF	TGTGCCAGCAGCACAGTAACAGGGGCCAACCCCACCGGGGAGCTGTTTTTT
TRBV5-1	-	once	TRBJ2-5	CASSPGTGETQYF	TGCGCCAGCAGCCCCGGGACCGGAGAGACCCAGTACTTC
TRBV7-3	-	-	TRBJ2-7	CASSLTREGRYEQYF	TGTGCCAGCAGCTTAACCAGGGAAGGTCGGTACGAGCAGTACTTC
TRBV7-8	-	-	TRBJ2-5	CASVRAGEGTQYF	TGTGCCAGCGTCCGGGCCGGCGAGGGCACCCAGTACTTC
TRBV19	-	-	TRBJ2-7	CASSIGQGGEQYF	TGTGCCAGTAGTATTGGACAGGGAGGGGAGCAGTACTTC
TRBV5-5	-	-	TRBJ1-2	CASSLFARDLRLSNYGYTF	TGTGCCAGCAGCTTGTTTGCCCGGGATCTTCGTCTATCTAACTATGGCTACACCTTC
TRBV28	TRBD1	-	TRBJ1-5	CASSLGGTGGARKSNQPQHF	TGTGCCAGCAGTTTAGGAGGGACAGGGGGCGCGCGGAAGAGCAATCAGCCCCAGCATTTT
TRBV27	TRBD2	-	TRBJ2-7	CASSPSVGLWDYSYEQYF	TGTGCCAGCAGTCCCTCGGTGGGGTTGTGGGACTACTCCTACGAGCAGTACTTC
TRBV18	-	-	TRBJ1-4	CASSPRAPHTEKLFF	TGTGCCAGCTCACCCCGGGCTCCTCATACGGAAAAACTGTTTTTT
TRBV7-9	-	few	TRBJ1-1	CASSRGDGTEAFF	TGTGCCAGCAGCCGGGGGGACGGAACTGAAGCTTTCTTT
TRBV7-3	-	-	TRBJ2-3	CASSRGSTDTQYF	TGTGCCAGCAGCCGAGGCAGCACAGATACGCAGTATTTT
TRBV28	-	-	TRBJ1-2	CASSGQGYGYTF	TGTGCCAGCAGTGGCCAGGGCTATGGCTACACCTTC
TRBV4-1	-	-	TRBJ1-3	CASSPPGRTPGNTIYF	TGCGCCAGCAGCCCCCCGGGCAGGACCCCTGGAAACACCATATATTTT
TRBV5-1	TRBD1	-	TRBJ1-2	CASSPGDREDYTF	TGCGCCAGCAGCCCGGGGGACAGGGAGGACTACACCTTC
TRBV29-1	TRBD1	-	TRBJ2-7	CSVVIWGGQGNEQYF	TGCAGCGTTGTCATATGGGGCGGACAGGGTAACGAGCAGTACTTC
TRBV18	TRBD1	-	TRBJ1-1	CASSQDRGNTEAFF	TGTGCCAGCTCACAAGACAGGGGGAACACTGAAGCTTTCTTT